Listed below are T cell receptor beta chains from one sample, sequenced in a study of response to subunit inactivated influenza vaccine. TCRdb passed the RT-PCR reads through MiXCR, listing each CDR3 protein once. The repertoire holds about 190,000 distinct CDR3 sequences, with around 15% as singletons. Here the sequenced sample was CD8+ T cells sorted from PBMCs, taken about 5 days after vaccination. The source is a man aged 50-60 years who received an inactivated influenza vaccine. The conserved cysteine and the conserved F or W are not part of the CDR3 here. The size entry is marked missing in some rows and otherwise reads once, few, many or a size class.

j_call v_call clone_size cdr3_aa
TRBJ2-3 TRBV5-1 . ASMPLTSGDTDTQY
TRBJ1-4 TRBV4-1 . ASKPGTGANEKLF
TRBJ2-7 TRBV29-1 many SVDGTSGGLPYEQY
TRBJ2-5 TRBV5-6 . ASSFPEGEETQY
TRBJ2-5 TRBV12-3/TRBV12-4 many ASSTRQEMKETQY
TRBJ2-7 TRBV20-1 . SARVGAGFYEQY
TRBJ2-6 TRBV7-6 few ASSQPAPGLAGIRANVLT
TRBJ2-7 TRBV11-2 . ASSFYGGYELY
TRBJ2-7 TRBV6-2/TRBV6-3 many ASSPGTADYYEQY
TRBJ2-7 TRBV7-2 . ASSWGSHFNYEQY
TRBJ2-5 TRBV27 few ASSPSRGSGETQY
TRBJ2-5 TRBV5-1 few ASSPFSSQETQY
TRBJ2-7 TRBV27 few ASSSTRGKAYEQY